This T cell receptor (beta chain) was captured by sequencing in a study of shared clonotypes between healthy human individuals. Across the study: Donors had three CD4 naive, three CD4 memory, two CD8 naive and one CD8 memory plate apiece.

Study-wide findings and caveats: What rarefaction showed was incomplete sorted-subset sequencing despite large depth. On the whole, naive subsets had larger estimated richness than memory subsets had.

About this clone itself: As yet, its antigen is unknown.

Some clones are missing from TCRdb's copy, which holds only in-frame ones; the method was immunoSEQ multiplex PCR. The sample lists more than 550,000 clones, 72% occurring once. The CDR3 runs to 16 residues. With 2 bases clipped from V and 0 bases from J, the junction kept 5 bases outside the gene matches. The germline V gene encodes CDR1 KGHSH and CDR2 LQKENI. Nashville, Tennessee was home to all donors, who were Caucasian adults. This chain links TRBV18 with TRBJ2-7; 9 bases line up with TRBD2. The sequence was obtained from a woman aged 25 to 39 in good health. The sequencing sample was made of memory CD4+ T cells sorted from blood. The subset denotes: CD45RA-negative fraction. The CDR3 reads CASSPIRTSDSYEQYF. CDR3 nucleotides: TGTGCCAGCTCACCAATTCGGACTAGCGACTCCTACGAGCAGTACTTC.